This T cell receptor (beta chain) is from a study of identical twins. Study results and limitations: Beta out-of-frame sequences displayed a weaker excess of sharing between twins. A partial confounding effect on zero-insertion analyses could come from invariant MAIT and iNKT cells. Excess low generation probability was seen in twin-shared out-of-frame alpha sequences.

The germline gives CDR1 SEHNR, CDR2 FQNEAQ (reference sequence). Trimming took 6 bases from V and 6 from J; bases not matched to a gene: 7. The CDR3 has 14 amino acids. Template switching added a universal primer site, and cDNA bore unique molecular identifiers. MiXCR, applied by TCRdb to the 5' RACE reads, yields one record per CDR3 protein. The sample holds 400,000 to 500,000 distinct CDR3 sequences, around 20% seen once. To note about this clonotype: Its antigen is unknown.

V gene TRBV7-9 combines with J gene TRBJ2-2, with TRBD1 matching 7 bases. This TCR derives from a man over 45 in good health. The sequenced sample was naive T cells sorted from blood. The CDR3 nucleotides are TGTGCCAGCAGACGAGATACAGGGGCCGGGGAGCTGTTTTTT. Translating it yields CASRRDTGAGELFF.